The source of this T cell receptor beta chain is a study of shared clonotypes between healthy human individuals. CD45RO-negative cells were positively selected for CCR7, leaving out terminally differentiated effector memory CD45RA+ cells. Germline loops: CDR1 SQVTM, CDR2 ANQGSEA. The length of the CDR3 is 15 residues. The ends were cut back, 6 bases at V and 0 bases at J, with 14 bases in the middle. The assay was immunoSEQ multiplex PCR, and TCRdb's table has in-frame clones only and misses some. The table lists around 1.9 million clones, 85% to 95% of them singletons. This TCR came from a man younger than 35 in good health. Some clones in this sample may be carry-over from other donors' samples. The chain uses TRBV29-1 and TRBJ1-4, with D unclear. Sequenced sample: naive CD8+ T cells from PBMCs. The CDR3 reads CSVQHDVATNEKLFF. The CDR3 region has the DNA TGCAGCGTCCAACACGATGTGGCAACTAATGAAAAACTGTTTTTT.